Listed below are T cell receptor beta chains from one sample, sequenced in a study of glioma-infiltrating T cells after dendritic cell vaccination. Libraries were prepared by immunoSEQ multiplex PCR; TCRdb keeps only in-frame clonotypes and omits some of them. The table records roughly 60,000 clones, about four fifths of them present only once. This specimen consisted of blood, obtained after dendritic cell vaccination. These receptors were obtained from a human donor with glioblastoma. CDR3s include the opening cysteine and the closing phenylalanine or tryptophan. Each record gives: J gene, V gene, clone size, D gene, CDR3 protein, CDR3 DNA. The D gene is left open where the match is weak. Only some rows state a clone size, as once, few, many or a class for expanded clones.

>TRBJ2-3|TRBV27|NA|TRBD1
CASSIQGAGLTDTQYF
TGTGCCAGCAGCATACAGGGGGCAGGTCTCACAGATACGCAGTATTTT
>TRBJ1-6|TRBV6-1|NA|NA
CASVAGDIKSPLHF
TGTGCCAGCGTGGCAGGGGACATAAAATCGCCCCTCCACTTT
>TRBJ2-7|TRBV6-5|NA|TRBD1
CASSLDTGQAGYEQYF
TGTGCCAGCAGTTTAGATACGGGACAGGCGGGATACGAGCAGTACTTC
>TRBJ1-1|TRBV30|NA|NA
CAWILWGGTEAFF
TGTGCCTGGATATTGTGGGGGGGCACTGAAGCTTTCTTT
>TRBJ1-1|TRBV2|NA|TRBD1
CASSEDRGRGTEAFF
TGTGCCAGCAGTGAGGACAGGGGTCGCGGCACTGAAGCTTTCTTT
>TRBJ2-3|TRBV5-1|NA|NA
CASTIQGGRADTQYF
TGCGCCAGCACCATCCAAGGGGGTCGAGCAGATACGCAGTATTTT
>TRBJ1-4|TRBV20-1|once|NA
CSAPVNEKLFF
TGCAGTGCCCCCGTAAATGAAAAACTGTTTTTT
>TRBJ1-4|TRBV29-1|few|NA
CSVEERGGEKLFF
TGCAGCGTTGAAGAAAGAGGGGGTGAAAAACTGTTTTTT
>TRBJ1-1|TRBV15|NA|NA
CATSSGSEGYTEAFF
TGTGCCACCAGCAGCGGGTCGGAGGGGTACACTGAAGCTTTCTTT
>TRBJ2-1|TRBV7-7|NA|TRBD1
CASSPRGGRNEQFF
TGTGCTAGCAGCCCAAGAGGGGGCCGGAATGAGCAGTTCTTC
>TRBJ1-2|TRBV27|once|NA
CASSSEGDRLYGYTF
TGTGCCAGCAGTTCCGAAGGCGACAGGCTCTATGGCTACACCTTC
>TRBJ2-3|TRBV5-4|NA|TRBD2
CASSLLAGNGDTQYF
TGTGCCAGCAGCCTCCTAGCGGGGAATGGGGATACGCAGTATTTT
>TRBJ2-1|TRBV7-9|many|TRBD2
CASGPLGTSGFNEQFF
TGTGCCAGCGGGCCCTTGGGGACTAGCGGGTTCAATGAGCAGTTCTTC
>TRBJ2-1|TRBV9|NA|TRBD1
CASSPNRGDEQFF
TGTGCCAGCAGCCCTAACAGGGGCGATGAGCAGTTCTTC
>TRBJ1-1|TRBV27|NA|TRBD1
CASSATGGWTEAFF
TGTGCCAGCAGCGCGACAGGGGGGTGGACTGAAGCTTTCTTT
>TRBJ1-3|TRBV5-5|few|NA
CASSRGVGDWSSGNTIYF
TGTGCCAGCAGCCGGGGAGTAGGGGACTGGTCCTCTGGAAACACCATATATTTT
>TRBJ2-7|TRBV19|NA|NA
CASSMGEPSSYEQYF
TGTGCCAGTAGTATGGGAGAACCAAGCTCCTACGAGCAGTACTTC
>TRBJ1-2|TRBV18|NA|NA
CASSPPAAYGYTF
TGTGCCAGCTCACCACCGGCCGCCTATGGCTACACCTTC
>TRBJ2-2|TRBV2|NA|NA
CASSELGRGRKDTGELFF
TGTGCCAGCAGTGAGCTGGGTCGAGGGAGGAAGGACACCGGGGAGCTGTTTTTT
>TRBJ2-7|TRBV5-1|NA|NA
CASSLGQNTYEQYF
TGCGCCAGCAGCTTGGGCCAGAACACCTACGAGCAGTACTTC
>TRBJ1-5|TRBV4-2|NA|TRBD1
CASGRDRDSNQPQHF
TGTGCCAGCGGAAGGGACAGGGATAGCAATCAGCCCCAGCATTTT
>TRBJ1-4|TRBV19|NA|TRBD1
CASSIKDRGGDEKLFF
TGTGCCAGTAGTATAAAGGACAGGGGAGGAGATGAAAAACTGTTTTTT
>TRBJ2-7|TRBV19|NA|NA
CASSRGAGEQYF
TGTGCCAGCAGCAGGGGCGCGGGCGAGCAGTACTTC
>TRBJ2-1|TRBV7-6|NA|NA
CASSPMGGAPTREQFF
TGTGCCAGCAGCCCAATGGGGGGGGCCCCTACCCGTGAGCAGTTCTTC
>TRBJ1-2|TRBV11-3|once|TRBD1
CASSLETGNYGYTF
TGTGCCAGCAGCTTAGAGACAGGGAACTATGGCTACACCTTC
>TRBJ2-3|TRBV5-1|once|TRBD2
CASSLVGGNTDTQYF
TGCGCCAGCAGCTTGGTCGGGGGGAACACAGATACGCAGTATTTT
>TRBJ1-3|TRBV7-9|few|NA
CASSRGVLSAGNTIYF
TGTGCCAGCAGCCGGGGAGTATTATCTGCTGGAAACACCATATATTTT
>TRBJ2-3|TRBV5-1|NA|TRBD2
CASSEFAGGHTDTQYF
TGCGCCAGCAGCGAGTTCGCGGGGGGACACACAGATACGCAGTATTTT
>TRBJ1-2|TRBV19|NA|NA
CASSATGFNYGYTF
TGTGCCAGTAGTGCGACGGGATTTAACTATGGCTACACCTTC
>TRBJ1-2|TRBV18|NA|NA
CASSPPGQLGYTF
TGTGCCAGCTCACCACCCGGACAGCTTGGCTACACCTTC
>TRBJ1-5|TRBV4-1|NA|NA
CASSQDQGWNQPQHF
TGCGCCAGCAGCCAAGACCAGGGATGGAATCAGCCCCAGCATTTT
>TRBJ1-6|TRBV19|NA|NA
CASKSTANLYNSPLHF
TGTGCCAGTAAGTCGACAGCAAACCTCTATAATTCACCCCTCCACTTT
>TRBJ1-5|TRBV4-1|NA|TRBD1
CASSQETGAPNQPQHF
TGCGCCAGCAGCCAAGAAACAGGGGCCCCCAATCAGCCCCAGCATTTT
>TRBJ2-5|TRBV2|NA|TRBD2
CASSGGTSGGETQYF
TGTGCCAGCAGTGGGGGGACTAGCGGGGGAGAGACCCAGTACTTC
>TRBJ2-7|TRBV2|once|TRBD2
CASRYTSGGRYEQYF
TGTGCCAGCAGGTATACTAGCGGGGGTCGCTACGAGCAGTACTTC
>TRBJ1-4|TRBV7-9|NA|TRBD1
CASSLTGATNEKLFF
TGTGCCAGCAGCTTGACAGGGGCAACTAATGAAAAACTGTTTTTT
>TRBJ2-4|TRBV7-9|NA|NA
CASSLIGWEAAKNIQYF
TGTGCCAGCAGCTTGATCGGGTGGGAGGCGGCCAAAAACATTCAGTACTTC
>TRBJ1-5|TRBV19|NA|NA
CASSSRVRGDQPQHF
TGTGCCAGTAGCTCTAGAGTACGGGGGGATCAGCCCCAGCATTTT
>TRBJ1-2|TRBV9|NA|NA
CASSAGGGLGGYTF
TGTGCCAGCAGCGCGGGGGGAGGGTTAGGTGGCTACACCTTC
>TRBJ1-6|TRBV5-1|NA|NA
CASSLEQGLRSPLHF
TGCGCCAGCAGCTTGGAGCAGGGGCTACGTTCACCCCTCCACTTT
>TRBJ1-1|TRBV5-1|NA|NA
CASSFFTGMDTEAFF
TGCGCCAGCAGCTTTTTTACAGGGATGGACACTGAAGCTTTCTTT
>TRBJ1-3|TRBV5-6|few|NA
CASSLNRAGNTIYF
TGTGCCAGCAGCTTGAACAGGGCTGGAAACACCATATATTTT